This is a list of T cell receptor beta chains from one sample in a study of blood T cell repertoires in COVID-19. This table comes from immunoSEQ multiplex PCR, and its TCRdb copy is limited to in-frame clones, with some not included. Altogether 250,000 or so clones are present, approximately 88% being singletons, with the ten largest covering roughly 3%. Material for sequencing was PBMCs or T cells enriched from blood (not recorded which). These receptors were collected from a woman between 40 and 55 years old who had been exposed to COVID-19. The CDR3 runs from the conserved cysteine through the conserved F or W. The D gene is left open where the match is weak. For some rows the clone size is stated as once, few or many, or as a class when expanded; others skip it.

clone_size	j_call	d_call	v_call	cdr3_aa	cdr3_nt
-	TRBJ1-5	TRBD1	TRBV28	CASSSGTGHQPQHF	TGTGCCAGCAGTTCCGGGACAGGGCATCAGCCCCAGCATTTT
-	TRBJ1-3	-	TRBV2	CASSVGRTSGNTIYF	TGTGCCAGCAGTGTGGGGCGGACCTCTGGAAACACCATATATTTT
-	TRBJ1-6	-	TRBV6-6	CASSSTGIWLHF	TGTGCCAGCAGTTCAACAGGGATTTGGCTCCACTTT
-	TRBJ2-7	TRBD1	TRBV7-9	CASSQGDRTGVDEQYF	TGTGCCAGCAGCCAAGGAGACAGGACAGGGGTTGACGAGCAGTACTTC
once	TRBJ1-5	-	TRBV4-3	CASSQGAPGQPQHF	TGCGCCAGCAGCCAAGGTGCCCCCGGGCAGCCCCAGCATTTT
-	TRBJ2-1	TRBD2	TRBV6-4	CASSLSVAGVNEQFF	TGTGCCAGCAGTCTCTCGGTAGCGGGAGTAAATGAGCAGTTCTTC
-	TRBJ1-5	-	TRBV6-5	CASSPYQGRQPQHF	TGTGCCAGCAGTCCCTACCAGGGCAGACAGCCCCAGCATTTT
-	TRBJ1-5	TRBD1	TRBV7-9	CASSLGDRGSNQPQHF	TGTGCCAGCAGCTTAGGGGACAGGGGTAGCAATCAGCCCCAGCATTTT
-	TRBJ1-2	-	TRBV11-3	CASSLGDTYGYTF	TGTGCCAGCAGCTTGGGGGACACCTATGGCTACACCTTC
once	TRBJ2-2	TRBD1	TRBV9	CASSERTGGTGELFF	TGTGCCAGCAGCGAGCGGACAGGGGGGACCGGGGAGCTGTTTTTT
-	TRBJ1-4	TRBD1	TRBV13	CASGETGGRVGEKLFF	TGTGCCAGCGGGGAGACAGGGGGGAGAGTAGGTGAAAAACTGTTTTTT
once	TRBJ1-3	-	TRBV11-2	CASSAQFSSGNTIYF	TGTGCCAGCAGCGCACAGTTTAGCTCTGGAAACACCATATATTTT
-	TRBJ2-5	TRBD2	TRBV5-4	CASSLVSGRAKTQYF	TGTGCCAGCAGCTTGGTTAGCGGGAGGGCAAAGACCCAGTACTTC